This T cell receptor (beta chain) was recorded in a study of graft-versus-host responses after intestinal transplantation. Germline assignment: CDR1 MNHEY and CDR2 SMNVEV (reference sequence). CDR3 length: 13 residues. V was shortened by 3 bases and J by 1 base, with 7 bases between the two germline ends. Data came from immunoSEQ multiplex PCR; TCRdb stores just in-frame clones and leaves some out. The sample has tens of thousands of clones; about nine tenths are singletons. This clone has more than one count but fewer than ten. Its matching antigen is unknown. V is TRBV27 and J is TRBJ2-7; TRBD1 might be the D (6 bases). The receptor was isolated from a human donor who was the organ donor for an intestinal transplant. This material consisted of unstimulated CD4+ T cells sorted from spleen or lymph node cells, taken before transplant. The CDR3 here is CASSFTGSYEQYF. The CDR3 bases are TGTGCCAGCAGTTTCACAGGGTCCTACGAGCAGTACTTC.